Presented here are 14 T cell receptor beta chains from one specimen sequenced in a study of cytomegalovirus exposure and HLA in healthy donors. PCR involved 60 Vbeta and 13 Jbeta primers. Repertoires were generated with immunoSEQ multiplex PCR, while TCRdb's copy carries only in-frame clones and drops some. The repertoire holds more than 110,000 clones, with 70% to 75% as singletons. The sample comprised PBMCs. All receptors derive from a woman under 40 in good health and CMV-seronegative.

The chain joins TRBV4-1 to TRBJ1-1; D is perhaps TRBD1 (5 bases). Germline V gene data show CDR1 as MGHRA and CDR2 as YSYEKL. V was clipped by 4 bases and J by 0 bases, with 12 bases between them. This CDR3 region has 15 residues. The CDR3 nucleotides are TGCGCCAGCAGCCTGCGGGACCGATTGAACACTGAAGCTTTCTTT. Its translation is CASSLRDRLNTEAFF.

V usage is TRBV5-1 and J usage is TRBJ2-5; D is perhaps TRBD1 (6 bases). V lost 7 bases to trimming and J lost 3 bases, with 10 bases between them. Per germline, CDR1 SGHRS and CDR2 YFSETQ. The CDR3 length is 12 residues. The chain's CDR3 is CASGQPEETQYF. CDR3 nucleotide sequence: TGCGCCAGCGGACAGCCTGAAGAGACCCAGTACTTC. Combining the CDR3 with reference TRBV5-1 and TRBJ2-5 gives the whole variable domain KAGVTQTPRYLIKTRGQQVTLSCSPISGHRSVSWYQQTPGQGLQFLFEYFSETQRNKGNFPGRFSGRQFSNSRSEMNVSTLELGDSALYLCASGQPEETQYFGPGTRLLVL.

The rearrangement joins TRBV27 to TRBJ2-5, with 9 bases fitting TRBD1. CDR1 is MNHEY, CDR2 SMNVEV, per germline (reference sequence). V dropped 6 bases and J dropped 4; count of bases not matched to a gene: 12. This CDR3 region has 16 residues. The CDR3 reads CASRTHPTGGGETQYF. The CDR3 nucleotides read TGTGCCAGCAGAACCCATCCGACAGGGGGTGGAGAGACCCAGTACTTC.

J is TRBJ2-1 and V is TRBV30; D remains unclear. The germline gives CDR1 GTSNPN, CDR2 SVGIG (reference sequence). V was trimmed by 1 base and J by 5 bases, leaving 12 bases between them. The CDR3 sequence is 14 residues long. In DNA, the CDR3 is TGTGCCTGGAGTGCCGTTAGAGCCCACAATGAGCAGTTCTTC. Translation: CAWSAVRAHNEQFF.

The DNA of the CDR3 is TGTGCCAGTAGTAGGGGCGGCAGCTCCTACAATGAGCAGTTCTTC. Translated: CASSRGGSSYNEQFF. This chain links TRBV19 with TRBJ2-1; possible D gene TRBD1, 5 bases. In germline, CDR1 is LNHDA, CDR2 SQIVND (reference sequence). The CDR3 runs 15 residues. V was trimmed by 4 bases and J by 0 bases, leaving 10 bases between them.

The rearrangement joins TRBV29-1 to TRBJ2-1; TRBD1 agrees at 8 bases. The germline V gene encodes CDR1 SQVTM and CDR2 ANQGSEA. The CDR3 is 14 amino acids. The J segment lost 6 bases and the V segment lost 6 bases, leaving 10 bases of the junction unmatched. CDR3 sequence (DNA): TGCAGCGTGCGCCGGGGACAGGCCCTCAATGAGCAGTTCTTC. Amino acids: CSVRRGQALNEQFF.

The chain has TRBV19 and TRBJ1-5; no firm D call. CDR3 length: 13 amino acids. Per the germline V gene, CDR1 is LNHDA and CDR2 is SQIVND (reference sequence). V was clipped by 4 bases and J by 0 bases, with 4 bases between them. CDR3 coding DNA: TGTGCCAGTAGTACAAATAGCAATCAGCCCCAGCATTTT. Amino acids: CASSTNSNQPQHF.

The chain links TRBV20-1 to TRBJ2-5; D unclear. V dropped 6 bases and J dropped 5 bases, with 7 bases sitting between them. CDR3 length equals 10 residues. CDR1 DFQATT and CDR2 SNEGSKA come from the germline V gene (reference sequence). The DNA for the CDR3 is TGCAGTGCAACTATCGAGACCCAGTACTTC. Translating gives CSATIETQYF.

V is TRBV29-1 and J is TRBJ2-5; no clear D. The ends were cut back, 5 bases at V and 3 bases at J, with 10 bases in the middle. This CDR3 contains 12 residues. The germline V gene encodes CDR1 SQVTM and CDR2 ANQGSEA. CDR3 sequence: CSVSGGKETQYF. DNA of the CDR3: TGCAGCGTTTCTGGCGGTAAAGAGACCCAGTACTTC.

The chain carries TRBV6-4 and TRBJ2-3; D remains ambiguous. V was shortened by 6 bases and J by 1 base, with 11 bases between the two germline ends. The CDR3 contains 14 residues. Germline lookup yields CDR1 MRHNA and CDR2 SNTAGT. CDR3 region: CASRLREGTDTQYF. As DNA, the CDR3 is TGTGCCAGCAGACTTCGTGAGGGCACAGATACGCAGTATTTT.

The V gene is TRBV6-1, the J gene TRBJ2-5; the D is unclear. The CDR3 has 14 residues. Per the germline V gene, CDR1 is MNHNS and CDR2 is SASEGT. Trimming removed 1 base from V and 7 bases from J, with 13 bases in between. CDR3 in amino acids: CASSEGLSSLTQYF. CDR3 DNA sequence: TGTGCCAGCAGTGAAGGGCTGTCTAGTCTGACCCAGTACTTC.

This clone has a single count. The rearrangement uses TRBV29-1 and TRBJ2-1; 9 positions match TRBD2. Germline CDR1 and CDR2: SQVTM and ANQGSEA. The CDR3 extends over 14 amino acids. V shed 6 bases and J 3 bases; nucleotides not matched to a gene: 6. This CDR3 reads CSVIAGGVYNEQFF. Written as DNA, the CDR3 is TGCAGCGTGATCGCGGGAGGGGTCTACAATGAGCAGTTCTTC.

This CDR3 reads CASSARLLSGANVLTF. In DNA form, the CDR3 reads TGTGCCAGCAGTGCCCGACTGCTCTCTGGGGCCAACGTCCTGACTTTC. V is TRBV6-1 and J is TRBJ2-6; D uncertain. The CDR3 has 16 amino acids. V lost 4 bases, J lost 0 bases, and 10 bases lay in between. Germline V CDR1 and CDR2: MNHNS, SASEGT.

The J gene is TRBJ2-2, the V gene TRBV28, with D possibly being TRBD1 (6 bases). There are 14 residues in the CDR3. Germline V CDR1 and CDR2: MDHEN, SYDVKM. Trimming removed 5 bases from V and 7 bases from J, with 14 bases in between. The chain's CDR3 is CASSAGDRGGELFF. DNA for the CDR3: TGTGCCAGCAGTGCAGGGGATCGAGGCGGGGAGCTGTTTTTT.